Following are 5 T cell receptor beta chains from one sample sequenced in a study of Tregs in tolerant kidney transplant recipients. The repertoire was sequenced with immunoSEQ multiplex PCR; TCRdb's copy has only in-frame clones and lacks some. The data show fewer than 100,000 clones, 85% to 95% seen once. The sequenced sample was Tregs from blood, obtained before the transplant. The receptors stem from a human donor who received a combined kidney and bone marrow transplant.

The chain joins TRBV29-1 to TRBJ1-1; D uncertain. The V and J ends lost 4 bases and 6 bases respectively, with 9 bases between them. This CDR3 is built from 11 residues. Germline CDR1 SQVTM, CDR2 ANQGSEA. Written as DNA, the CDR3 is TGCAGCGTTGTTCAGTACTCTGAAGCTTTCTTT. Protein product: CSVVQYSEAFF.

The rearrangement uses TRBV6-5 and TRBJ2-7; D not resolved. The V and J ends lost 0 bases and 2 bases respectively, with 11 bases between them. CDR1 and CDR2 (germline): MNHEY, SVGAGI. The CDR3 consists of 15 residues. DNA for the CDR3: TGTGCCAGCAGTTACTCCGTCACGGAGCCCTACGAGCAGTACTTC. The encoded protein is CASSYSVTEPYEQYF.

With regard to this clone: Other nucleotide sequences in the sample specify the same CDR3. V usage is TRBV7-2 and J usage is TRBJ1-5; D is unclear. The CDR3 has 15 residues. Trimming shortened V by 5 bases and J by 2 bases, and 13 bases separated the two germline ends. Germline CDR1 and CDR2: SGHTA and FQGNSA. The CDR3 protein is CASSPPWVCNQPQHF. For the CDR3, the DNA is TGTGCCAGCAGCCCCCCGTGGGTCTGCAATCAGCCCCAGCATTTT.

In DNA, the CDR3 is TGTGCCAGCAGTGATTTAGGGAATCAGCCCCAGCATTTT. Its protein product is CASSDLGNQPQHF. The chain combines TRBV2 with TRBJ1-5; D is ambiguous. The CDR3 sequence is 13 residues long. Germline V lookup: CDR1 SNHLY, CDR2 FYNNEI. Trimming removed 3 bases from V and 4 bases from J, with 7 bases in between.

The CDR3 reads CASSLNWATLNGYTF. CDR3 sequence (DNA): TGTGCCAGCAGTTTAAATTGGGCCACCCTCAATGGCTACACCTTC. The rearrangement uses TRBV27 and TRBJ1-2; D is unclear. Trimming took off 2 bases at V and 6 bases at J, with 16 bases between the two ends. Germline V gene sequence: CDR1 MNHEY, CDR2 SMNVEV (reference sequence). The CDR3 has 15 residues.